Presented here are 11 T cell receptor beta chains from one specimen sequenced in a study of T cells in Graves' hyperthyroidism and ophthalmopathy. Amplification yielded TCR beta CDR3 regions, with RNA transcripts as the source. During a first-round RT-PCR of the TCR CDR3, the HTBI primer set was used. Each CDR3 protein is one row after TCRdb ran MiXCR on the multiplex PCR reads. The table has 45,000 to 50,000 distinct CDR3 sequences, around 48% seen once. Sequencing input: peripheral blood or thyroid tissue (not recorded which). All receptors come from a woman aged 50 to 65 with Graves' hyperthyroidism.

The chain combines TRBV2 with TRBJ2-5; 11 bases are a match to TRBD2. Germline lookup yields CDR1 SNHLY and CDR2 FYNNEI. This CDR3 is 16 amino acids long. J gave up 4 bases and V 2 bases, and 6 bases lay outside the gene matches. The CDR3 here is CASSESGLAGGETQYF. The DNA for the CDR3 is TGTGCCAGCAGTGAAAGTGGCCTAGCGGGAGGAGAGACCCAGTACTTC.

This clonotype occurred many times. The chain couples TRBV20-1 to TRBJ2-3, with 8 bases matching TRBD2. Germline-derived CDR1 and CDR2 are DFQATT and SNEGSKA (reference sequence). CDR3 size: 15 residues. V was clipped by 3 bases and J by 4 bases; unmatched bases: 9. Here the CDR3 DNA reads TGCAGTGCTAGTTCCGGACTAGCAGTCGCAGATACGCAGTATTTT. Its protein product is CSASSGLAVADTQYF.

This clonotype has a handful of counts. The chain couples TRBV7-8 to TRBJ1-6; D gene ambiguous. The CDR3 has 13 amino acids. Trimming left V 2 bases short and J 12 bases short, with 11 bases between. Germline V gene lookup returns CDR1 SGHVS and CDR2 FQNEAQ. CDR3 coding DNA: TGTGCCAGCAGCTTACTGGTCGGCCTACCCCTCCACTTT. Residues: CASSLLVGLPLHF.

The V gene is TRBV4-1, the J gene TRBJ2-3; the match to TRBD2 covers 11 bases. The germline V gene has CDR1 MGHRA and CDR2 YSYEKL. This CDR3 comprises 17 residues. Trimming took 2 bases from V and 3 from J; bases not matched to a gene: 7. CDR3 in amino acids: CASSQYRLAGLTDTQYF. CDR3 nucleotides: TGCGCCAGCAGCCAATATCGACTAGCGGGACTGACAGATACGCAGTATTTT.

This clonotype showed up many times. V is TRBV5-1 and J is TRBJ2-7; perhaps D is TRBD1 or TRBD2 (7 bases each). This CDR3 is built from 17 residues. V was clipped by 4 bases and J by 0 bases, with 20 bases between them. Germline CDR1 SGHRS, CDR2 YFSETQ. The CDR3 nucleotides read TGCGCCAGCAGCCCCCAGGGGGGGGCCTATAGCTCCTACGAGCAGTACTTC. This sequence encodes CASSPQGGAYSSYEQYF.

This chain connects TRBV2 to TRBJ1-1; D is perhaps TRBD1 (6 bases). The CDR3 is made up of 13 amino acids. Deletions cut 9 bases from V and 0 bases from J, with 11 bases between. The germline V gene encodes CDR1 SNHLY and CDR2 FYNNEI. The DNA for the CDR3 is TGTGCCAGTGAAGGGGGGCTGAACACTGAAGCTTTCTTT. This gives the protein CASEGGLNTEAFF.

Points on this clonotype: A much larger clone differs by one base, so this may be a read error. The gene calls are TRBV28 and TRBJ2-6; 10 bases line up with TRBD1. The CDR3 extends over 17 amino acids. Germline CDR1 reads MDHEN; CDR2 reads SYDVKM. The CDR3 region is CANSRDRGTSGANVLTF. Written as DNA, the CDR3 is TGTGCCAACAGTCGGGACAGGGGCACTTCTGGGGCCAACGTCCTGACTTTC.

The chain has TRBV10-3 and TRBJ1-4; unclear D gene. This CDR3 has 10 residues. V lost 4 bases and J lost 7, with 1 base in between. CDR1 and CDR2 from the germline V gene are ENHRY and SYGVKD. For the CDR3, the DNA is TGTGCCATCAGTGGTGAAAAACTGTTTTTT. Translating it yields CAISGEKLFF.

The chain joins TRBV20-1 to TRBJ1-1, with D possibly being TRBD1 (6 bases). Germline lookup yields CDR1 DFQATT and CDR2 SNEGSKA (reference sequence). Trimming left V 0 bases short and J 1 base short, with 12 bases between. CDR3 size: 15 residues. CDR3 in amino acids: CSARDAGGENTEAFF. As DNA, the CDR3 is TGCAGTGCTAGAGATGCCGGGGGCGAGAACACTGAAGCTTTCTTT.

As regards this clonotype: A much larger clone sits a single nucleotide away, making a read error possible. J is TRBJ2-5 and V is TRBV20-1; no clear D gene. CDR3 length equals 11 residues. V lost 3 bases and J 3 bases, leaving 5 bases between the germline ends. Germline lookup yields CDR1 DFQATT and CDR2 SNEGSKA (reference sequence). The CDR3 DNA reads TGCAGTGCTAGCAGGAAAGAGACCCAGTACTTC. Protein sequence: CSASRKETQYF.

The chain combines TRBV29-1 with TRBJ1-2; 8 bases agree with TRBD1. Trimming removed 7 bases from V and 4 bases from J; junction bases left unmatched: 11. Germline CDR1 is SQVTM and CDR2 is ANQGSEA. The CDR3 is 14 amino acids. In nucleotides, the CDR3 is TGCAGCGCTTCCCAGGGGGCAGTTGGCTATGGCTACACCTTC. Translation gives CSASQGAVGYGYTF.